This TCR beta chain emerged from a study of STAT5B mutations in CD4+ large granular lymphocyte leukemia. V gave up 6 bases and J gave up 5 bases, with 14 bases separating them. Germline V gene data show CDR1 as MDHEN and CDR2 as SYDVKM. The CDR3 runs to 14 residues. Repertoires were generated with immunoSEQ multiplex PCR, while TCRdb's copy carries only in-frame clones and drops some. Here the sample spans more than 2,500 clones, around 74% being singletons. The chain couples TRBV28 to TRBJ1-5; D ambiguous. The TCR was taken from a woman aged 65 to 85 with CD4+ T-cell large granular lymphocyte leukemia. Material: PBMCs. DNA of the CDR3: TGTGCCAGCAGCTTCAGAAGGGCCCATCAGCCCCAGCATTTT. The encoded protein is CASSFRRAHQPQHF.